A single sample gave rise to the 9 T cell receptor beta chains below, sequenced in a study of identical twins. TCRdb fed the 5' RACE reads into MiXCR, producing one record per CDR3 protein. The top ten clones hold approximately 1% of a sample with around 480,000 distinct CDR3 sequences, roughly an eighth of them seen once. These same data were also listed under a study on yellow fever vaccine responses in identical twins.

Sequenced input: CD4+ T cells sorted from blood. The receptors come from a woman aged 18-29 years in good health.

CDR3 residues: CASSLGTDHQPQHF. The CDR3, as DNA: TGTGCCAGCAGCCTTGGGACAGACCATCAGCCCCAGCATTTT. The J gene is TRBJ1-5, the V gene TRBV7-9, with 7 bases aligning to TRBD1. CDR3 length: 14 residues. The V gene end was trimmed by 5 bases and the J gene end by 5 bases; junction bases not matched to a gene: 6. CDR1 is SEHNR, CDR2 FQNEAQ, per germline (reference sequence).

The chain links TRBV12-3 or TRBV12-4 to TRBJ2-2; 12 nucleotides line up with TRBD1. The CDR3 sequence is 17 residues long. The V gene end was trimmed by 5 bases and the J gene end by 1 base; junction bases not matched to a gene: 5. The CDR3: CASSPGTGGGNTGELFF. The DNA for the CDR3 is TGTGCCAGCAGTCCAGGGACAGGGGGCGGGAACACCGGGGAGCTGTTTTTT.

This clonotype was observed a few times. The rearrangement uses TRBV7-2 and TRBJ2-5; D unresolved. CDR1 is SGHTA and CDR2 is FQGNSA in the germline V gene. Trimming removed 3 bases at V and 4 bases at J, with 9 bases between. There are 13 residues in the CDR3. The CDR3 DNA reads as TGTGCCAGCAGCTTGCCAAAGGTAGAGACCCAGTACTTC. This codes for CASSLPKVETQYF.

This clonotype has a handful of counts. CDR3 amino acids: CSARGQTSTDTQYF. For the CDR3, the DNA is TGCAGCGCCCGAGGACAAACTAGCACAGATACGCAGTATTTT. The chain combines TRBV29-1 with TRBJ2-3; D might be TRBD1 (5 bases). Trimming stripped 7 bases from V and 0 bases from J, with 14 bases between. Germline V lookup: CDR1 SQVTM, CDR2 ANQGSEA. The CDR3 totals 14 residues.

This clonotype has more than one count but fewer than ten. The V and J genes are TRBV28 and TRBJ2-3, with no clear D. This CDR3 is built from 15 residues. V gave up 10 bases and J gave up 1 base, with 18 bases separating them. The V gene's germline CDR1 is MDHEN and CDR2 SYDVKM. The CDR3 DNA reads TGTGCCACCAGCGATGATTTCGGGCGCACAGATACGCAGTATTTT. It specifies CATSDDFGRTDTQYF.

This clonotype came up many times. The V call is TRBV7-9, the J call TRBJ1-6; no clear D. Germline-derived CDR1 and CDR2 are SEHNR and FQNEAQ (reference sequence). The CDR3 consists of 13 residues. V lost 5 bases and J lost 5, with 7 bases in between. The DNA of the CDR3 is TGTGCCAGCAGCCTGAAAGATAATTCACCCCTCCACTTT. Translating it yields CASSLKDNSPLHF. The variable domain in full, completed from reference TRBV7-9 and TRBJ1-6, reads DTGVSQNPRHKITKRGQNVTFRCDPISEHNRLYWYRQTLGQGPEFLTYFQNEAQLEKSRLLSDRFSAERPKGSFSTLEIQRTEQGDSAMYLCASSLKDNSPLHFGNGTRLTVT.

This sequence joins TRBV29-1 and TRBJ1-3; no definite D call. CDR3 length: 18 residues. The germline V gene has CDR1 SQVTM and CDR2 ANQGSEA. V lost 0 bases and J 3 bases, leaving 21 bases between the germline ends. The CDR3 DNA sequence: TGCAGCGTTGAAGATCGACGGAACCTAATTCGGGGTGGAAACACCATATATTTT. Protein product: CSVEDRRNLIRGGNTIYF.

The chain is built from TRBV3-1 and TRBJ2-5; 9 bases align to TRBD1. CDR3 length: 14 residues. CDR1 LGHDT and CDR2 YNNKEL come from the germline V gene (reference sequence). V lost 4 bases and J lost 4; bases outside the gene matches: 4. This CDR3 reads CASSRGTGRETQYF. DNA of the CDR3: TGTGCCAGCAGCCGAGGGACAGGGCGAGAGACCCAGTACTTC.

The chain uses TRBV27 and TRBJ1-1; tentatively, D is TRBD1 (5 bases). V lost 6 bases, J lost 7 bases, and 18 bases lay in between. The CDR3 runs 14 residues. CDR1 MNHEY and CDR2 SMNVEV come from the germline V gene (reference sequence). Here the CDR3 DNA reads TGTGCCAGCAGGAAAACTCAGGGCCGGGGTGAAGCTTTCTTT. Translating gives CASRKTQGRGEAFF.